This is a list of T cell receptor beta chains from one sample in a study of PD-1 blockade in classical Hodgkin lymphoma. Repertoires were generated with immunoSEQ multiplex PCR, while TCRdb's copy carries only in-frame clones and drops some. The sample holds about 25,000 clones, roughly 80% seen once. The material was peripheral blood mononuclear cells (PBMCs), obtained at baseline. These TCRs come from a human donor with classical Hodgkin lymphoma. CDR3s include the opening cysteine and the closing phenylalanine or tryptophan. The D gene is left open where the match is weak. Some rows have no size entry. The others give once, few or many, or a class for an expanded clone.

>TRBD1|13|TRBJ1-2|TRBV30|NA
TGTGCCTGGCCGGGACAGGGGGCGCGTGGCTACACCTTC
CAWPGQGARGYTF
>NA|15|TRBJ1-4|TRBV5-1|NA
TGCGCCAGCAGCTTGTTGGGTAGGGTCGATGAAAAACTGTTTTTT
CASSLLGRVDEKLFF
>NA|15|TRBJ1-2|TRBV5-4|NA
TGTGCCAGCAGCTTGGTGGGGGCACAGGGACAAGGCTACACCTTC
CASSLVGAQGQGYTF
>NA|13|TRBJ2-5|TRBV5-4|NA
TGTGCCAGCAGCCGTACAGGGTGGGAGACCCAGTACTTC
CASSRTGWETQYF
>NA|16|TRBJ1-6|TRBV13|NA
TGTGCCAGCAGCTTAGGGCTTCGGGGCCAGGGGCCACCCCTCCACTTT
CASSLGLRGQGPPLHF
>NA|16|TRBJ2-3|TRBV6-6|NA
TGTGCCAGCAGCGACGGCGGGGGCCTCAGCACAGATACGCAGTATTTT
CASSDGGGLSTDTQYF
>TRBD1|15|TRBJ1-1|TRBV9|NA
TGTGCCAGCAGCCCTCCGGGACAGAAGAACACTGAAGCTTTCTTT
CASSPPGQKNTEAFF
>NA|15|TRBJ2-6|TRBV6-6|NA
TGTGCCAGCAAGTCGGGAGACTCTGGGGCCAACGTCCTGACTTTC
CASKSGDSGANVLTF
>NA|13|TRBJ2-3|TRBV2|NA
TGTGCCAGCAGTGAAGCGGTCACAGATACGCAGTATTTT
CASSEAVTDTQYF
>NA|17|TRBJ1-2|TRBV4-1|NA
TGCGCCAGCAGCCTCGTGATTGGGGGGGGAGATAACTATGGCTACACCTTC
CASSLVIGGGDNYGYTF
>NA|16|TRBJ2-7|TRBV2|NA
TGTGCCAGCAGTGCGGCAGGACAGCTAGGGATCTACGAGCAGTACTTC
CASSAAGQLGIYEQYF
>NA|11|TRBJ2-7|TRBV6-6|NA
TGTGCCAGCAGCAACAGGGTCTTGAAGTACTTC
CASSNRVLKYF
>TRBD1|14|TRBJ2-3|TRBV5-4|NA
TGTGCCAGCAGCCCGGGACAGAACACAGATACGCAGTATTTT
CASSPGQNTDTQYF
>NA|14|TRBJ2-7|TRBV16|NA
TGTGCCAGCAGCCAATTAACAGGGCGGAACGAGCAGTACTTC
CASSQLTGRNEQYF
>NA|15|TRBJ1-2|TRBV13|NA
TGTGCCAGCAGCTTAGATGGCGGGGCTAACTATGGCTACACCTTC
CASSLDGGANYGYTF
>TRBD1|13|TRBJ2-7|TRBV10-2|NA
TGCGCCAGCACCCCGACAGGGGTCTACGAGCAGTACTTC
CASTPTGVYEQYF
>TRBD1|17|TRBJ2-1|TRBV7-9|NA
TGTGCCAGCAGCTCAACCTTAGGGGACAGCCTCTACAATGAGCAGTTCTTC
CASSSTLGDSLYNEQFF
>TRBD2|13|TRBJ2-4|TRBV6-1|once
TGTGCCAGCAGTCGGACTAGCGGGGACATTCAGTACTTC
CASSRTSGDIQYF
>NA|15|TRBJ1-4|TRBV6-5|once
TGTGCCAGCAGTTATCGGGGGGCGGGGAATGAAAAACTGTTTTTT
CASSYRGAGNEKLFF
>NA|13|TRBJ1-1|TRBV5-4|NA
TGTGCCACCTCGAGGACCTCGGACACTGAAGCTTTCTTT
CATSRTSDTEAFF
>NA|11|TRBJ2-7|TRBV11-2|NA
TGTGCCAGCAGCGCGGAGTACGAGCAGTACTTC
CASSAEYEQYF
>TRBD1|14|TRBJ1-1|TRBV5-1|NA
TGCGCCAGCAGACCGGGACAGGGGGATGGTGAAGCTTTCTTT
CASRPGQGDGEAFF
>TRBD2|15|TRBJ2-3|TRBV19|NA
TGTGCCAGTAGGAACCTAGCGGGGGCCGCAGATACGCAGTATTTT
CASRNLAGAADTQYF
>NA|15|TRBJ1-5|TRBV2|NA
TGTGCCAGCAGTGAAGTATCCCGTGGGGGTCAGCCCCAGCATTTT
CASSEVSRGGQPQHF
>TRBD1|18|TRBJ2-1|TRBV9|NA
TGTGCCAGCAGCGTTAGGACAGGGGGTGCGGGATCCTACAATGAGCAGTTCTTC
CASSVRTGGAGSYNEQFF
>TRBD1|15|TRBJ1-4|TRBV7-9|NA
TGTGCCAGCAGCCCGCCGGGACAGGGCAGCGAAAAACTGTTTTTT
CASSPPGQGSEKLFF
>NA|14|TRBJ2-7|TRBV28|NA
TGTGCCAGCAGTGACGTCGGACAAAACTACGAGCAGTACTTC
CASSDVGQNYEQYF
>NA|12|TRBJ1-2|TRBV7-9|once
TGTGCCAGCAGCCCCGGGAACTATGGCTACACCTTC
CASSPGNYGYTF
>NA|12|TRBJ2-3|TRBV29-1|NA
TGCAGCGTTGTGATTAGCACAGATACGCAGTATTTT
CSVVISTDTQYF
>TRBD2|18|TRBJ2-5|TRBV5-8|NA
TGTGCCAGCAGCTCCCCCGGGACTAGCGGGGGGTACCAAGAGACCCAGTACTTC
CASSSPGTSGGYQETQYF
>TRBD1|16|TRBJ2-7|TRBV2|NA
TGTGCCAGCAGTAAGAGAGTGGGACAGGGGGTCAACGAGCAGTACTTC
CASSKRVGQGVNEQYF
>TRBD1|16|TRBJ1-2|TRBV25-1|once
TGTGCCAGCAGTGAATATGGACAGGGCCACTTCTATGGCTACACCTTC
CASSEYGQGHFYGYTF
>NA|11|TRBJ2-1|TRBV7-2|NA
TGTGCCAGCAGCCCATACAATGAGCAGTTCTTC
CASSPYNEQFF
>NA|13|TRBJ2-5|TRBV5-1|NA
TGCGCCAGCAGCTTGTTGGGGCAGGAGACCCAGTACTTC
CASSLLGQETQYF
>NA|14|TRBJ1-1|TRBV2|NA
TGTGCCAGCAGTGAAGCCCCCCTTGGCACTGAAGCTTTCTTT
CASSEAPLGTEAFF
>TRBD1|13|TRBJ1-1|TRBV29-1|NA
TGCAGCGTTGAGGGGGACAGCTACACTGAAGCTTTCTTT
CSVEGDSYTEAFF
>TRBD1|15|TRBJ2-1|TRBV13|NA
TGTGCCAGCAGCTCTCCGGGACAGGGGGGGAATGAGCAGTTCTTC
CASSSPGQGGNEQFF
>TRBD1|16|TRBJ1-1|TRBV5-6|NA
TGTGCCAGCAGCTTGGTCGGGACAGGGATGAACACTGAAGCTTTCTTT
CASSLVGTGMNTEAFF
>TRBD1|15|TRBJ1-2|TRBV11-2|NA
TGTGCCAGCAGCTCCCAAGGGACAGGGGGGTACGGCTACACCTTC
CASSSQGTGGYGYTF
>NA|15|TRBJ2-3|TRBV11-3|few
TGTGCCAGCAGCCCGGGGACCGGGGGCACAGATACGCAGTATTTT
CASSPGTGGTDTQYF
>NA|8|TRBJ1-2|TRBV5-6|NA
TGTGAAGCCCCGCCAGGCACCTTC
CEAPPGTF
>NA|15|TRBJ2-3|TRBV9|NA
TGTGCCAGCAGCGTAGAGGCAGGGGAGACAGATACGCAGTATTTT
CASSVEAGETDTQYF
>TRBD1|16|TRBJ2-1|TRBV7-9|NA
TGTGCCAGCAGCTCTCCATTACAGGGGTTTCACAATGAGCAGTTCTTC
CASSSPLQGFHNEQFF
>NA|14|TRBJ2-7|TRBV18|NA
TGTGCCAGCTCACCAGGGGGTGTATCTACGCAGCAGTACTTC
CASSPGGVSTQQYF
>NA|14|TRBJ2-2|TRBV4-2|NA
TGTGCCAGCAGTATAAACGCGAACACCGGGGAGCTGTTTTTT
CASSINANTGELFF
>NA|14|TRBJ1-1|TRBV10-3|few
TGTGCCATCAGTGACTGGGCCCCGAACACTGAAGCTTTCTTT
CAISDWAPNTEAFF
>NA|12|TRBJ2-7|TRBV5-1|once
TGCGCCAGCAGTGACGGGTCATACGAGCAGTACTTC
CASSDGSYEQYF
>NA|13|TRBJ1-5|TRBV5-1|NA
TGCGCCAGCAGCTTGACAGGTAATCAGCCCCAGCATTTT
CASSLTGNQPQHF
>NA|13|TRBJ2-1|TRBV5-4|few
TGTGCCAGCAGCTTCCCAGGGCAAGATGAGCAGTTCTTC
CASSFPGQDEQFF
>NA|15|TRBJ1-2|TRBV18|few
TGTGCCAGCTCACCGCACAGCGATTATAACTATGGCTACACCTTC
CASSPHSDYNYGYTF
>TRBD1|16|TRBJ2-2|TRBV30|NA
TGTGCCTGGAGTGACTTGACAGGGGTGAACACCGGGGAGCTGTTTTTT
CAWSDLTGVNTGELFF
>NA|14|TRBJ2-1|TRBV5-1|few
TGCGCCAGCAGCTTGAGGCAGGGGCAGGATGAGCAGTTCTTC
CASSLRQGQDEQFF
>NA|14|TRBJ1-2|TRBV19|few
TGTGCCAGTAGTTCTACGGGACTTGTCTATGGCTACACCTTC
CASSSTGLVYGYTF
>NA|14|TRBJ2-5|TRBV5-5|NA
TGTGCCAGCAGCCCCGTAGGTGGGGTAGAGACCCAGTACTTC
CASSPVGGVETQYF
>TRBD2|17|TRBJ2-2|TRBV28|NA
TGTGCCAGCAGTTTATTGTTCAGCGGGGTCGGACCCGGGGAGCTGTTTTTT
CASSLLFSGVGPGELFF
>NA|13|TRBJ1-1|TRBV7-2|few
TGTGCCAGCAGCTTCAGGGTTAATACTGAAGCTTTCTTT
CASSFRVNTEAFF
>TRBD1|14|TRBJ1-4|TRBV7-9|NA
TGTGCCAGCAGCGACAGGGTCGCTAATGAAAAACTGTTTTTT
CASSDRVANEKLFF
>NA|16|TRBJ1-6|TRBV6-5|NA
TGTGCCAGCAGTTACCGGGACACTCCATGGATTTCACCCCTCCACTTT
CASSYRDTPWISPLHF
>TRBD2|13|TRBJ2-5|TRBV25-1|NA
TGTGCCAGCAGGCTAGCGGGGGGCGAGACCCAGTACTTC
CASRLAGGETQYF